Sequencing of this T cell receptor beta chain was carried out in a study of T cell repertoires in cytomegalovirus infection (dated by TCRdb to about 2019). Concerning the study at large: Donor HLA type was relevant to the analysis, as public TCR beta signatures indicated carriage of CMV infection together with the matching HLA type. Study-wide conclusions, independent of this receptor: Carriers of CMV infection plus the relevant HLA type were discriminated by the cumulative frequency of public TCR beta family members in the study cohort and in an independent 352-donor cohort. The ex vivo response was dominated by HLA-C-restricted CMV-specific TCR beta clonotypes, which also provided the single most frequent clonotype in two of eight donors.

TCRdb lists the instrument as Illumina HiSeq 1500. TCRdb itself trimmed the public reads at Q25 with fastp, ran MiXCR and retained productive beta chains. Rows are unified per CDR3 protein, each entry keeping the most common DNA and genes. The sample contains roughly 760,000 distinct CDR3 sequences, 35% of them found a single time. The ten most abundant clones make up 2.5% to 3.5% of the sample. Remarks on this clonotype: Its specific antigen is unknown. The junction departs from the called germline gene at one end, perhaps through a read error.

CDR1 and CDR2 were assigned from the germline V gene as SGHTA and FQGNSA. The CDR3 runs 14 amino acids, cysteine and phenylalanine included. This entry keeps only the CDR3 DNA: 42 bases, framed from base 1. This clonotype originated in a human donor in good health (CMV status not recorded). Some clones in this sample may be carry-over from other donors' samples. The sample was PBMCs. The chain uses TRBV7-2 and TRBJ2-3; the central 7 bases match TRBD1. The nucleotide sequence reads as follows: TGTGCCAGCAGCTTACGGGACAGCATAGATACGCAGTATTTT. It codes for CASSLRDSIDTQYF.